The 6 T cell receptor beta chains below all came from one sample that was sequenced in a study of OX40 agonist ivuxolimab in advanced cancers. Assay used: immunoSEQ multiplex PCR; TCRdb lists only in-frame clones, some missing. The sample lists roughly 30,000 clones, about 85% seen once, with roughly 37% in the top ten. This material consisted of CD4+ or CD8+ T cells sorted from blood, taken in a trial of the OX40 agonist ivuxolimab. The receptor set was obtained from an adult with an advanced solid tumor such as melanoma, head and neck, liver or kidney cancer.

This CDR3 reads CAWSVIGNTEAFF. The CDR3 nucleotides read TGTGCCTGGAGTGTAATAGGGAACACTGAAGCTTTCTTT. J is TRBJ1-1 and V is TRBV30; D not certain. The CDR3 covers 13 residues. The germline CDR1 and CDR2 sequences are GTSNPN and SVGIG (reference sequence). Trimming removed 0 bases at V and 1 base at J, with 6 bases between.

V and J are TRBV27 and TRBJ2-2; TRBD1 matches 8 bases. In germline, CDR1 is MNHEY, CDR2 SMNVEV (reference sequence). The CDR3 sequence is 18 residues long. The V gene end was trimmed by 6 bases and the J gene end by 2 bases; junction bases not matched to a gene: 14. The CDR3 region has the DNA TGTGCCAGCAGCCCTTTTCAGGGGGCAAGCTATAACACCGGGGAGCTGTTTTTT. Translating gives CASSPFQGASYNTGELFF.

The chain uses TRBV21-1 and TRBJ2-7; no DNA check was done on the table's D call, TRBD2. TRBV21-1 is a known pseudogene. The CDR3 contains 15 residues. CDR3 region: CASSTQPTTTYEQYF. The DNA of the CDR3 is TGTGCCAGCAGCACCCAGCCTACTACAACCTACGAGCAGTACTTC.

The V call is TRBV9, the J call TRBJ1-2; the D is unclear. V was clipped by 0 bases and J by 7 bases, with 16 bases between them. CDR1 SGDLS and CDR2 YYNGEE come from the germline V gene. The CDR3 runs 15 residues. CDR3 region: CASSVGAASGRGYTF. For the CDR3, the DNA is TGTGCCAGCAGCGTAGGAGCGGCGTCTGGTCGTGGCTACACCTTC.

This clone has more than one count but fewer than ten. CDR3 region: CASDHRSNQPQHF. CDR3 nucleotide sequence: TGTGCCAGCGACCACAGGTCCAATCAGCCCCAGCATTTT. V usage is TRBV28 and J usage is TRBJ1-5; tentative D call: TRBD1 (5 bases). The CDR3 length is 13 residues. The V gene lost 8 bases and the J gene lost 3 bases, with 11 bases spanning the gap. From germline, CDR1 is MDHEN and CDR2 SYDVKM.

The chain has TRBV7-6 and TRBJ1-1; D is uncertain. The germline V gene encodes CDR1 SGHVS and CDR2 FNYEAQ. The CDR3 has 13 amino acids. The V gene lost 4 bases and the J gene lost 1 base, with 7 bases spanning the gap. CDR3 in DNA: TGTGCCAGCAGCTATTCAGGGAACACTGAAGCTTTCTTT. This translates into CASSYSGNTEAFF.